What follows are 12 T cell receptor beta chains derived from one specimen sequenced in a study of shared clonotypes between healthy human individuals. Sequencing used immunoSEQ multiplex PCR; TCRdb keeps in-frame clones, though not all of them. The sample lists under 550,000 clones, 96% occurring once. Material: naive CD4+ T cells sorted from blood. The subset: CD45RA+ positively selected. The receptors were sampled from a woman in her twenties or thirties in good health.

This clone was counted once. This sequence joins TRBV19 and TRBJ1-3; D possibly corresponds to TRBD1 (5 bases). The V and J ends lost 7 bases and 3 bases respectively, with 16 bases between them. The germline CDR1 and CDR2 sequences are LNHDA and SQIVND (reference sequence). This CDR3 is 15 amino acids long. CDR3 in DNA: TGTGCCAGTATAGGTCCAGGGACGGTTGGAAACACCATATATTTT. Its protein is CASIGPGTVGNTIYF.

The chain employs TRBV11-2 and TRBJ2-7; D gene uncertain. Trimming pared 2 bases from V and 6 bases from J, leaving 11 bases between. CDR3 length: 13 amino acids. Per germline, CDR1 SGHAT and CDR2 FQNNGV. CDR3 in DNA: TGTGCCAGCAGCTTAAGAGTGGTCGGCGAGCAGTACTTC. Its translation is CASSLRVVGEQYF.

The V call is TRBV19, the J call TRBJ2-6; D not certain. CDR1 is LNHDA, CDR2 SQIVND, per germline (reference sequence). This CDR3 contains 16 residues. The V gene lost 7 bases and the J gene lost 1 base, with 14 bases spanning the gap. The CDR3 DNA reads as TGTGCCAGTACCGAACCAACGAAATCTGGGGCCAACGTCCTGACTTTC. It codes for CASTEPTKSGANVLTF.

V gene TRBV6-1 combines with J gene TRBJ1-4, with D possibly TRBD1 on 5 matching bases. Per the germline V gene, CDR1 is MNHNS and CDR2 is SASEGT. CDR3 size: 15 residues. V was shortened by 5 bases and J by 8 bases, with 18 bases between the two germline ends. In DNA form, the CDR3 reads TGTGCCAGCAGTCAAATCCGGGACGGAGGAGAAAAACTGTTTTTT. Encoded protein: CASSQIRDGGEKLFF.

V is TRBV28 and J is TRBJ2-7; D possibly corresponds to TRBD2 (5 bases). Deletions cut 5 bases from V and 3 bases from J, with 5 bases between. The CDR3 runs 11 residues. Germline V lookup: CDR1 MDHEN, CDR2 SYDVKM. The CDR3 protein is CASSGLYEQYF. As DNA, the CDR3 is TGTGCCAGCAGTGGACTCTACGAGCAGTACTTC.

This chain's CDR3 is CATSRDRAGHDYEQYF. The CDR3 nucleotides read TGTGCCACCAGCAGAGATAGGGCGGGGCACGACTACGAGCAGTACTTC. This rearrangement joins TRBV15 to TRBJ2-7; D may be TRBD2 (6 bases). CDR3 length: 16 amino acids. The V end was cut by 0 bases, the J end by 3 bases, with 15 bases between. The germline V gene encodes CDR1 LNHNV and CDR2 YYDKDF (reference sequence).

The V call is TRBV27, the J call TRBJ2-1; no reliable D call. The CDR3 sequence is 15 residues long. V lost 6 bases to trimming and J lost 0 bases, with 12 bases between them. Germline V lookup: CDR1 MNHEY, CDR2 SMNVEV (reference sequence). CDR3 in amino acids: CASRLLPPSYNEQFF. The CDR3, as DNA: TGTGCCAGCAGGTTGCTCCCCCCCTCCTACAATGAGCAGTTCTTC.

The chain uses TRBV10-2 and TRBJ2-1; 7 positions agree with TRBD2. This CDR3 has 13 residues. V trimming: 8 bases; J trimming: 6 bases; junction bases outside the gene matches: 7. Germline loops: CDR1 WSHSY, CDR2 SAAADI. This CDR3 is CASLRGSSNEQFF. The DNA for the CDR3 is TGCGCCAGCCTACGCGGGAGTAGCAATGAGCAGTTCTTC.

The chain has TRBV2 and TRBJ2-7; tentatively, D is TRBD2 (5 bases). The CDR3 sequence is 15 residues long. Trimming stripped 6 bases from V and 0 bases from J, with 15 bases between. Germline lookup yields CDR1 SNHLY and CDR2 FYNNEI. In DNA form, the CDR3 reads TGTGCCAGCAGACCCTCCCAGCGGAGCTCCTACGAGCAGTACTTC. Translating gives CASRPSQRSSYEQYF.

The chain has TRBV29-1 and TRBJ2-3, with D uncertain. Trimming removed 3 bases from V and 0 bases from J, with 16 bases in between. Germline CDR1 reads SQVTM; CDR2 reads ANQGSEA. This CDR3 is built from 16 residues. For the CDR3, the DNA is TGCAGCGTTGAGTGGGCGGAACTAACTAGCACAGATACGCAGTATTTT. This codes for CSVEWAELTSTDTQYF.

A single count supports this clone. The CDR3 is CASSLSGGRSSYEQYF. The CDR3 DNA sequence: TGTGCCAGCAGCTTGAGTGGAGGGCGAAGCTCCTACGAGCAGTACTTC. The chain carries TRBV5-5 and TRBJ2-7; TRBD2 might be the D (6 bases). CDR1 is SGHKS and CDR2 is YYEKEE in the germline V gene (reference sequence). This CDR3 spans 16 amino acids. Trimming removed 1 base at V and 0 bases at J, with 14 bases between. Based on the CDR3 plus reference TRBV5-5 and TRBJ2-7, the full variable domain is DAGVTQSPTHLIKTRGQQVTLRCSPISGHKSVSWYQQVLGQGPQFIFQYYEKEERGRGNFPDRFSARQFPNYSSELNVNALLLGDSALYLCASSLSGGRSSYEQYFGPGTRLTVT.

As to this clone: This sample includes further DNA sequences coding for the same CDR3. V is TRBV19 and J is TRBJ1-1; 7 bases agree with TRBD1. CDR3 length: 13 amino acids. Germline V gene sequence: CDR1 LNHDA, CDR2 SQIVND (reference sequence). J was trimmed by 2 bases and V by 4 bases; bases with no gene match: 1. CDR3 in DNA: TGTGCCAGTAGTAGACAGGGAAACACTGAAGCTTTCTTT. Its protein is CASSRQGNTEAFF.